Listed here are 25 T cell receptor beta chains from one sample, sequenced in a study of beta chain features in type 1 diabetes. The investigators reverse transcribed all of the isolated RNA, so they sequenced expressed TCRB transcripts. Assay used: immunoSEQ multiplex PCR; TCRdb lists only in-frame clones, some missing. The sample has approximately 400,000 clones; approximately 16% are singletons. Sequenced input: naive CD4+ T cells from blood. These receptors came from a woman aged 18 to 35 in good health.

The chain carries TRBV19 and TRBJ2-5; TRBD1 matches at 7 bases. V gave up 9 bases and J gave up 5 bases; unmatched junction bases: 9. CDR3 length: 13 residues. Germline V gives CDR1 LNHDA, CDR2 SQIVND (reference sequence). DNA for the CDR3: TGTGCCAGGTCGGGACAGATTGCCGAGACCCAGTACTTC. It yields the protein CARSGQIAETQYF. Full variable domain (rest looked up from reference TRBV19 and TRBJ2-5): DGGITQSPKYLFRKEGQNVTLSCEQNLNHDAMYWYRQDPGQGLRLIYYSQIVNDFQKGDIAEGYSVSREKKESFPLTVTSAQKNPTAFYLCARSGQIAETQYFGPGTRLLVL.

The chain links TRBV27 to TRBJ2-1; 7 nucleotides match TRBD1. V was pared by 3 bases and J by 4 bases, with 6 bases of the junction left unmatched. Germline lookup yields CDR1 MNHEY and CDR2 SMNVEV (reference sequence). CDR3 length equals 15 residues. The CDR3 region has the DNA TGTGCCAGCAGTTTGGACAGGCTTTTGTACAATGAGCAGTTCTTC. Translation: CASSLDRLLYNEQFF.

This clone occurred once. V usage is TRBV5-4 and J usage is TRBJ2-2; D perhaps matches TRBD2 (6 bases). V shed 2 bases and J shed 10 bases, with 12 bases lying between them. The CDR3 length is 13 residues. Germline CDR1 is SGHNT and CDR2 is YYREEE (reference sequence). CDR3 sequence reads: CASSFSEGTELFF. The CDR3 nucleotides read TGTGCCAGCAGCTTCTCGGAGGGTACGGAGCTGTTTTTT.

The chain carries TRBV30 and TRBJ1-4; 10 bases line up with TRBD1. J was trimmed by 11 bases and V by 3 bases; bases with no gene match: 6. Germline CDR1 and CDR2: GTSNPN and SVGIG (reference sequence). The CDR3 totals 13 residues. CDR3 sequence: CAWSTGTGEKLFF. In DNA, the CDR3 is TGTGCCTGGAGCACCGGGACAGGGGAGAAACTGTTTTTT. Complete variable domain (other parts from reference TRBV30 and TRBJ1-4): SQTIHQWPATLVQPVGSPLSLECTVEGTSNPNLYWYRQAAGRGLQLLFYSVGIGQISSEVPQNLSASRPQDRQFILSSKKLLLSDSGFYLCAWSTGTGEKLFFGSGTQLSVL.

This clone was counted only a few times. J is TRBJ2-4 and V is TRBV27; no firm D call. The CDR3 length is 13 residues. Germline V gene sequence: CDR1 MNHEY, CDR2 SMNVEV (reference sequence). V was pared by 2 bases and J by 1 base, with 3 bases between. The CDR3 region has the DNA TGTGCCAGCAGTTTAGAGGCCAAAAACATTCAGTACTTC. Translating gives CASSLEAKNIQYF.

This clone was counted once. The CDR3 sequence: CASITGMYNQPQHF. DNA for the CDR3: TGTGCCAGCATTACAGGGATGTACAATCAGCCCCAGCATTTT. V usage is TRBV28 and J usage is TRBJ1-5; perhaps TRBD1 as D (6 bases). CDR3 size: 14 residues. Deletions cut 7 bases from V and 3 bases from J, with 13 bases between. CDR1 and CDR2 (germline): MDHEN, SYDVKM.

Only a few counts were recorded for this clone. V is TRBV9 and J is TRBJ2-3; 9 bases are shared with TRBD2. Trimming at V came to 0 bases and at J to 4 bases, leaving 9 bases not matched to a gene. Germline assignment: CDR1 SGDLS and CDR2 YYNGEE. The CDR3 is 17 amino acids. The CDR3 sequence: CASSVATPREGPDTQYF. In DNA, the CDR3 is TGTGCCAGCAGCGTAGCTACTCCGCGGGAGGGCCCAGATACGCAGTATTTT.

The chain links TRBV25-1 to TRBJ2-2; TRBD2 matches at 7 bases. CDR1 is MGHDK, CDR2 SYGVNS, per germline. The CDR3 runs 15 residues. The J segment lost 4 bases and the V segment lost 6 bases, leaving 8 bases of the junction unmatched. CDR3: CASRDRTSITGELFF. The CDR3, as DNA: TGTGCCAGCAGAGATAGGACTAGTATCACCGGGGAGCTGTTTTTT.

This sequence joins TRBV20-1 and TRBJ1-1; the D is unclear. V lost 5 bases and J 7 bases, leaving 8 bases between the germline ends. Germline CDR1 DFQATT, CDR2 SNEGSKA (reference sequence). The CDR3 loop spans 10 amino acids. The CDR3 DNA reads TGCAGTGCTGAACGCGATGAAGCTTTCTTT. Its protein product is CSAERDEAFF.

This clone was observed a few times. A read error may produce the germline difference seen at one junction end. Here the CDR3 reads CGTRRTGELFF. CDR3 DNA sequence: TGTGGGACTAGAAGGACCGGGGAGCTGTTTTTT. J is TRBJ2-2 and V is TRBV20-1, with TRBD2 identical over 8 bases. This CDR3 region has 11 residues. Germline V CDR1 and CDR2: DFQATT, SNEGSKA (reference sequence).

This clone was seen a handful of times. The chain couples TRBV6-5 to TRBJ2-7; 7 bases agree with TRBD1. The CDR3 has 13 amino acids. V shed 5 bases and J 6 bases; nucleotides not matched to a gene: 7. The germline V gene encodes CDR1 MNHEY and CDR2 SVGAGI. This chain's CDR3 is CASSRETGAEQYF. For the CDR3, the DNA is TGTGCCAGCAGTCGGGAAACAGGGGCCGAGCAGTACTTC.

This sequence joins TRBV4-2 and TRBJ2-5; TRBD2 matches 16 bases. From germline, CDR1 is LGHNA and CDR2 YNFKEQ. CDR3 length: 18 residues. Losses at the gene ends were 4 bases for V and 2 bases for J; bases not matched to a gene: 7. For the CDR3, the DNA is TGTGCCAGCAGCCCTGGGACTAGCGGGAGGGCGGGGCAAGAGACCCAGTACTTC. The encoded protein is CASSPGTSGRAGQETQYF.

The rearrangement uses TRBV7-9 and TRBJ2-7; TRBD2 aligns across 16 bases. The V segment lost 3 bases and the J segment 2 bases; nucleotides outside the gene matches: 1. CDR1 is SEHNR and CDR2 is FQNEAQ in the germline V gene (reference sequence). The CDR3 spans 16 residues. DNA for the CDR3: TGTGCCAGCAGCTTCGGGACTAGCGGGAGGGCCTACGAGCAGTACTTC. Translating it yields CASSFGTSGRAYEQYF.

The chain employs TRBV7-9 and TRBJ2-3; D is possibly TRBD1 (6 bases). The CDR3 spans 14 residues. From germline, CDR1 is SEHNR and CDR2 FQNEAQ (reference sequence). The V end was cut by 7 bases, the J end by 2 bases, with 13 bases between. The CDR3 nucleotides read TGTGCCAGCAACCCGACAGGTACCACAGATACGCAGTATTTT. It specifies CASNPTGTTDTQYF.

This clone was seen a handful of times. The V call is TRBV25-1, the J call TRBJ2-7; 9 positions match TRBD2. CDR1 MGHDK and CDR2 SYGVNS come from the germline V gene. Trimming removed 3 bases from V and 6 bases from J; junction bases left unmatched: 6. The CDR3 is 14 amino acids. The CDR3 loop reads CASSELAGSGEQYF. CDR3 nucleotide sequence: TGTGCCAGCAGTGAGCTAGCGGGAAGTGGCGAGCAGTACTTC.

Written as DNA, the CDR3 is TGTGCCAGCAGCTTAATCGCGGGAATTTCAAGGAGTGAGCAGTTCTTC. Its translation: CASSLIAGISRSEQFF. The V and J genes are TRBV11-2 and TRBJ2-1; possibly TRBD2 for D (6 bases). Deletions cut 2 bases from V and 9 bases from J, with 20 bases between. This CDR3 spans 16 amino acids. CDR1 is SGHAT, CDR2 FQNNGV, per germline.

The chain employs TRBV27 and TRBJ2-5, with TRBD1 identical over 12 bases. The germline CDR1 and CDR2 sequences are MNHEY and SMNVEV (reference sequence). CDR3 size: 16 residues. V dropped 3 bases and J dropped 7; count of bases not matched to a gene: 9. The CDR3 bases are TGTGCCAGCAGTTTTTGGGGACAGGGGGCGCTCGGGACCCAGTACTTC. It yields the protein CASSFWGQGALGTQYF.

This clone was detected a few times. The chain has TRBV5-1 and TRBJ2-2; D gene unclear. V was clipped by 6 bases and J by 0 bases, with 6 bases between them. Per germline, CDR1 SGHRS and CDR2 YFSETQ. The CDR3 length is 13 residues. This chain's CDR3 is CASTISNTGELFF. The CDR3 region has the DNA TGCGCCAGCACCATTTCGAACACCGGGGAGCTGTTTTTT. The variable domain in full, with the rest retrieved from reference TRBV5-1 and TRBJ2-2, is KAGVTQTPRYLIKTRGQQVTLSCSPISGHRSVSWYQQTPGQGLQFLFEYFSETQRNKGNFPGRFSGRQFSNSRSEMNVSTLELGDSALYLCASTISNTGELFFGEGSRLTVL.

This clone was detected only a few times. The J gene is TRBJ2-4, the V gene TRBV5-6, with TRBD1 matching over 9 bases. V shed 3 bases and J 6 bases; nucleotides not matched to a gene: 1. The CDR3 contains 13 residues. Germline V lookup: CDR1 SGHDT, CDR2 YYEEEE. Here the CDR3 reads CASSWGQGNIQYF. In DNA, the CDR3 is TGTGCCAGCAGCTGGGGACAGGGAAACATTCAGTACTTC.

This clone was observed a few times. V is TRBV30 and J is TRBJ2-5, with a weak D call TRBD1 (6 bases). Germline V gives CDR1 GTSNPN, CDR2 SVGIG (reference sequence). The germline V and J ends were trimmed by 3 bases and 2 bases, with 10 bases remaining between them. The CDR3 extends over 13 amino acids. CDR3 bases: TGTGCCTGGAGAGGCCAGGGGCAAGAGACCCAGTACTTC. This gives the protein CAWRGQGQETQYF.

The chain employs TRBV11-2 and TRBJ2-1; 14 bases are shared with TRBD2. V was pared by 5 bases and J by 8 bases, with 8 bases of the junction left unmatched. This CDR3 comprises 16 residues. Per the germline V gene, CDR1 is SGHAT and CDR2 is FQNNGV. DNA for the CDR3: TGTGCCAGCAGCCCCGGACTAGCGGGAGGACGGGATGAGCAGTTCTTC. It is translated as CASSPGLAGGRDEQFF.

The chain combines TRBV7-9 with TRBJ1-1; D is perhaps TRBD1 (6 bases). Trimming left V 0 bases short and J 0 bases short, with 17 bases between. Per germline, CDR1 SEHNR and CDR2 FQNEAQ (reference sequence). This CDR3 contains 18 residues. In DNA, the CDR3 is TGTGCCAGCAGCTTAGCCCTCGTAACAGGGTACGTGAACACTGAAGCTTTCTTT. Amino acids: CASSLALVTGYVNTEAFF.

CDR3 nucleotide sequence: TGCGCCAGCAGCTTCCGGGAGCCCTACAATGAGCAGTTCTTC. It codes for CASSFREPYNEQFF. V gene TRBV5-1 combines with J gene TRBJ2-1; maybe TRBD2 (6 bases). V was trimmed by 2 bases and J by 2 bases, leaving 8 bases between them. Germline V gene data show CDR1 as SGHRS and CDR2 as YFSETQ. The CDR3 contains 14 residues.

This clone was counted between two and nine times. The chain is built from TRBV28 and TRBJ2-7, with D perhaps TRBD2 (6 bases). V was trimmed by 2 bases and J by 6 bases, leaving 8 bases between them. Germline loops: CDR1 MDHEN, CDR2 SYDVKM. This CDR3 spans 12 amino acids. The CDR3 is CASSLGTSEQYF. DNA for the CDR3: TGTGCCAGCAGTTTAGGGACTTCCGAGCAGTACTTC. Drawing the rest from reference TRBV28 and TRBJ2-7, the complete variable domain is DVKVTQSSRYLVKRTGEKVFLECVQDMDHENMFWYRQDPGLGLRLIYFSYDVKMKEKGDIPEGYSVSREKKERFSLILESASTNQTSMYLCASSLGTSEQYFGPGTRLTVT.

The genes are TRBV6-5 and TRBJ2-3; D might be TRBD1 (5 bases). The CDR3 sequence is 14 residues long. Per the germline V gene, CDR1 is MNHEY and CDR2 is SVGAGI. The ends were cut back, 7 bases at V and 4 bases at J, with 15 bases in the middle. The CDR3 reads CASKKRVGPDTQYF. Here the CDR3 DNA reads TGTGCCAGCAAAAAAAGAGTGGGGCCAGATACGCAGTATTTT.